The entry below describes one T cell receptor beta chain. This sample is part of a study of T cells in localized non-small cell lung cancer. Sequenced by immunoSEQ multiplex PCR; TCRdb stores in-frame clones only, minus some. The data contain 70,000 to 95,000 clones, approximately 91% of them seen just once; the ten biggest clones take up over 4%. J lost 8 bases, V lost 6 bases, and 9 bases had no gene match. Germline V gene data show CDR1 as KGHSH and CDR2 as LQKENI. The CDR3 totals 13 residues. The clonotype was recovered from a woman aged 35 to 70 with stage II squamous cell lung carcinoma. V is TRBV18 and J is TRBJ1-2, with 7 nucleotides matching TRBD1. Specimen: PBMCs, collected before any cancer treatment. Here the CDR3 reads CASSQLGQPGYTF. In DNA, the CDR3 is TGTGCCAGCTCCCAACTGGGACAGCCCGGCTACACCTTC.